One sample yielded the 11 T cell receptor beta chains listed below, sequenced in a study of shared T cell receptors in the human thymus. The assay was immunoSEQ multiplex PCR, and TCRdb's table has in-frame clones only and misses some. The sample includes roughly 500,000 clones, more than 75% of them seen just once. These data also formed part of another study, on human thymus T cells.

The sample consisted of thymocytes. The receptors come from a boy in the first two years of life with a congenital heart defect.

The rearrangement links TRBV9 to TRBJ2-7, with 14 bases fitting TRBD2. Germline CDR1 SGDLS, CDR2 YYNGEE. CDR3 length equals 18 residues. Losses at the gene ends were 4 bases for V and 2 bases for J; bases not matched to a gene: 11. CDR3 nucleotide sequence: TGTGCCAGCAGCCCCTGGACTAGCGGGAGGTCCCCGCCCTACGAGCAGTACTTC. This sequence encodes CASSPWTSGRSPPYEQYF.

This chain joins TRBV7-9 and TRBJ1-3; no reliable D call. V gave up 11 bases and J gave up 0 bases, with 11 bases separating them. Germline V gene lookup returns CDR1 SEHNR and CDR2 FQNEAQ (reference sequence). This CDR3 has 13 residues. CDR3 residues: CASEQSSGNTIYF. DNA of the CDR3: TGTGCCTCCGAACAGAGCTCTGGAAACACCATATATTTT.

V and J are TRBV7-2 and TRBJ2-7; 9 positions match TRBD2. The CDR3 extends over 15 amino acids. Germline V gives CDR1 SGHTA, CDR2 FQGNSA. V shed 9 bases, J shed 5 bases, and the junction held 14 bases outside the gene matches. CDR3 sequence (DNA): TGTGCCAGTTATAGAGTCGAGCGGGAGGAAGACGAGCAGTACTTC. Protein product: CASYRVEREEDEQYF.

The V call is TRBV27, the J call TRBJ2-3; 13 bases line up with TRBD2. Germline CDR1 MNHEY, CDR2 SMNVEV (reference sequence). This CDR3 is 20 amino acids long. Germline trimming cut 5 bases from V and 1 base from J; bases unmatched to any gene: 15. CDR3 region: CASSPRPGLAGEVGTDTQYF. DNA of the CDR3: TGTGCCAGCAGTCCCCGGCCAGGACTAGCGGGAGAGGTCGGCACAGATACGCAGTATTTT.

V is TRBV4-2 and J is TRBJ2-4, with D possibly being TRBD2 (7 bases). V was trimmed by 0 bases and J by 7 bases, leaving 10 bases between them. CDR3 size: 14 residues. Germline CDR1 is LGHNA and CDR2 is YNFKEQ. This CDR3 is CASSQDGGLNIQYF. The CDR3 region has the DNA TGTGCCAGCAGCCAAGACGGGGGGCTGAACATTCAGTACTTC.

In this sample, this clone turned up a few times. V usage is TRBV14 and J usage is TRBJ2-7; tentative D call: TRBD2 (6 bases). V lost 3 bases, J lost 3 bases, and 9 bases lay in between. This CDR3 has 13 residues. Germline lookup yields CDR1 SGHDN and CDR2 FVKESK. This CDR3 is CASSHRRGYEQYF. CDR3 in DNA: TGTGCCAGCAGCCATCGGAGGGGCTACGAGCAGTACTTC. The complete variable domain, with remaining parts taken from reference TRBV14 and TRBJ2-7, reads EAGVTQFPSHSVIEKGQTVTLRCDPISGHDNLYWYRRVMGKEIKFLLHFVKESKQDESGMPNNRFLAERTGGTYSTLKVQPAELEDSGVYFCASSHRRGYEQYFGPGTRLTVT.

In DNA form, the CDR3 reads TGCGCCAGCAGCCCCCGGGGAAGCGGGGCGAACACCGGGGAGCTGTTTTTT. As protein: CASSPRGSGANTGELFF. This chain links TRBV5-1 with TRBJ2-2, with TRBD2 identical over 7 bases. The germline V gene has CDR1 SGHRS and CDR2 YFSETQ. CDR3 length: 17 amino acids. The V gene end was trimmed by 4 bases and the J gene end by 0 bases; junction bases not matched to a gene: 9.

The CDR3 reads CASSLSPVPGQGLEGNTEAFF. The DNA of the CDR3 is TGTGCCAGCAGTTTATCGCCCGTACCGGGACAGGGGCTAGAAGGGAACACTGAAGCTTTCTTT. The V gene is TRBV27, the J gene TRBJ1-1; TRBD1 aligns across 10 bases. Germline V gene data show CDR1 as MNHEY and CDR2 as SMNVEV (reference sequence). V shed 0 bases and J 1 base; nucleotides not matched to a gene: 17. The CDR3 runs 21 residues.

This clone has just a few counts. This chain joins TRBV27 and TRBJ2-5; 7 bases fit TRBD2. This CDR3 is 15 amino acids long. Germline CDR1 and CDR2: MNHEY and SMNVEV (reference sequence). Losses at the gene ends were 7 bases for V and 4 bases for J; bases not matched to a gene: 12. The CDR3 loop is CASTPGRGVGETQYF. CDR3 in DNA: TGTGCCAGCACCCCGGGACGGGGGGTAGGAGAGACCCAGTACTTC.

The CDR3 DNA follows: TGTGCCAGCAGCTTCCAGCGGGAGTTAGGCTACGAGCAGTACTTC. As protein: CASSFQRELGYEQYF. The genes are TRBV28 and TRBJ2-7, with 8 nucleotides matching TRBD2. This CDR3 contains 15 residues. CDR1 is MDHEN and CDR2 is SYDVKM in the germline V gene. V lost 6 bases and J lost 3; bases outside the gene matches: 10.

This clone came up once. CDR3 DNA: TGTGCCAGCAGCTACGCGCCGGGTTCCCAAGAGACCCAGTACTTC. Translation gives CASSYAPGSQETQYF. The chain recombines TRBV5-6 with TRBJ2-5; D not certain. V gave up 3 bases and J gave up 1 base, with 13 bases separating them. The CDR3 is 15 residues long. Germline-derived CDR1 and CDR2 are SGHDT and YYEEEE. Full variable domain (outside the CDR3, taken from reference TRBV5-6 and TRBJ2-5): DAGVTQSPTHLIKTRGQQVTLRCSPKSGHDTVSWYQQALGQGPQFIFQYYEEEERQRGNFPDRFSGHQFPNYSSELNVNALLLGDSALYLCASSYAPGSQETQYFGPGTRLLVL.